This TCR beta chain stems from a study of blood T cell repertoires in COVID-19 (TCRdb year 2020). At the level of the whole study: Collaborator samples came from the United States, Italy and Spain and covered acute and convalescent phases of COVID-19. The material from the prospective study consisted of cDNA or gDNA derived from T cells, B-cell-depleted T cells, or PBMCs. Subjects who had been exposed to COVID-19, were actively infected with it, or had recovered from it provided the deeply sampled blood TCRbeta repertoires that made up the dataset. The repertoires were released in a freely available public database intended as a resource for research on the immune response to SARS-CoV-2. The samples were drawn from the first 160 participants of the ongoing ImmuneRACE study and from 1,254 subjects provided by 6 global collaborators. A de-identified subject ID, COVID-19 status, age in years and sex were almost always included in the sample metadata. Where available, HLA class I and class II types were obtained from metadata supplied by the sample provider rather than from assay-based typing.

This clone was counted between two and nine times. It has no known antigen specificity. Per-base qualities were not stored, and no clone one base away is much larger. Each collaborating institution followed its own protocols to collect whole blood in K2EDTA tubes. For TCRbeta analysis, collaborators shipped samples as frozen whole blood, isolated PBMCs, or DNA extracted from either of those sample types. TCRbeta CDR3 regions were amplified from genomic DNA using the immunoSEQ Assay, a bias-controlled multiplex PCR. On the authors' methods: The number of nucleated cells in each sample was estimated from the amplification of reference gene primers within the assay. Sequence reads were collapsed and filtered to measure the absolute abundance of every unique TCRbeta CDR3 rearrangement. For each sample, productive Simpson clonality was calculated by taking the square root of Simpson's diversity index across productive rearrangements. Held by TCRdb, this immuneACCESS table contains in-frame sequences only and omits some clones. Under half of the omission traces to an unresolved V gene where checked; the cause of the rest is unknown. V, J and clone size are taken as reported in that table, and D and trimming were inferred from the DNA itself. The table for this sample lists some 250,000 clones; about 80% of them were counted only once. The top ten constitute roughly 9.6% of the sample.

General conclusions and limits of the study: The quantity of clinical and demographic metadata differed by source and by participant and was supplied without curation.

CDR1 and CDR2 are drawn from the germline V gene (reference sequence): GTSNPN, SVGIG. V sheds 1 base and J sheds 2 bases, leaving 15 bases between their ends. From its cysteine to its phenylalanine, the CDR3 spans 15 amino acids. The kept DNA is CDR3 alone, 45 bases in frame from the first base. The V and J genes are TRBV30 and TRBJ2-7; TRBD2 might be the D gene, on 7 matching bases. The TCR comes from a woman aged 80 or over with acute or convalescent COVID-19. Sequencing input: peripheral blood. The DNA sequence is TGTGCCTGGAGTGGGGGAGGGGGGAGAACCTACGAGCAGTACTTC. Its protein reads: CAWSGGGGRTYEQYF.